The entry below describes one T cell receptor (beta chain). Its antigen is currently unknown. V was pared by 4 bases and J by 0 bases, with 4 bases between. The germline V gene has CDR1 MNHEY and CDR2 SVGAGI. The CDR3 loop spans 14 amino acids. The sample belongs to a study of cytomegalovirus exposure and HLA in healthy donors. Study observations and caveats: A later analysis, which compared TCR beta chains of equal frequency, found the HLA-associated ones more clonally expanded. In a later analysis, most CMV-associated TCR beta chains appeared HLA-restricted. Earlier results showed most TCR beta V segments being productive about 90% or about 30% of the time. Compared with the roughly 670-donor mean, an Asian-associated ancestry cluster reportedly had fewer N-insertions, according to a later analysis.

The PCR contained 60 Vbeta and 13 Jbeta primers. Generated by immunoSEQ multiplex PCR, the TCRdb table keeps only in-frame clones and is missing some. The table includes fewer than 110,000 clones, 55% to 85% detected once. The sequenced sample was PBMCs. The chain employs TRBV6-5 and TRBJ1-6, with D hard to call. The sequence derives from a young man in good health and CMV-seronegative. The CDR3, as DNA: TGTGCCAGCAGTTTTAGCTCCTATAATTCACCCCTCCACTTT. Protein product: CASSFSSYNSPLHF.